This T cell receptor beta chain was documented in a study of T-cell memory formation after mild COVID-19. On the study more broadly: Clusters of TCRs were largely donor specific. General study points: There were some responding clones in pre-infection memory, which suggested that cross-reactive memory had joined. What remained unconfirmed was the SARS-CoV-2 specificity of second-wave clones peaking on day 37.

With regard to this clonotype: Antigen specificity is unknown.

Libraries for TCRalpha and TCRbeta carried sample barcodes and unique molecular identifiers via 5'RACE. TCRdb recomputed calls from the 5' RACE reads with MiXCR, one row per CDR3 protein. The table has 270,000 or so distinct CDR3 sequences, roughly 18% seen once. The CDR3 length is 13 residues. Germline V gene sequence: CDR1 LNHDA, CDR2 SQIVND (reference sequence). Trimming stripped 8 bases from V and 6 bases from J, with 15 bases between. The chain joins TRBV19 to TRBJ2-3; D is perhaps TRBD1 or TRBD2 (5 bases each). The sample consisted of PBMCs or a T cell subset sorted from them (not recorded which). The clonotype comes from a man between 18 and 29 years old who had mild COVID-19 (a few samples of this study predate the infection). Cell type and time point are not known. CDR3 protein: CASWDQYRDTQYF. The CDR3 DNA reads TGTGCCAGTTGGGACCAATACAGGGATACGCAGTATTTT.